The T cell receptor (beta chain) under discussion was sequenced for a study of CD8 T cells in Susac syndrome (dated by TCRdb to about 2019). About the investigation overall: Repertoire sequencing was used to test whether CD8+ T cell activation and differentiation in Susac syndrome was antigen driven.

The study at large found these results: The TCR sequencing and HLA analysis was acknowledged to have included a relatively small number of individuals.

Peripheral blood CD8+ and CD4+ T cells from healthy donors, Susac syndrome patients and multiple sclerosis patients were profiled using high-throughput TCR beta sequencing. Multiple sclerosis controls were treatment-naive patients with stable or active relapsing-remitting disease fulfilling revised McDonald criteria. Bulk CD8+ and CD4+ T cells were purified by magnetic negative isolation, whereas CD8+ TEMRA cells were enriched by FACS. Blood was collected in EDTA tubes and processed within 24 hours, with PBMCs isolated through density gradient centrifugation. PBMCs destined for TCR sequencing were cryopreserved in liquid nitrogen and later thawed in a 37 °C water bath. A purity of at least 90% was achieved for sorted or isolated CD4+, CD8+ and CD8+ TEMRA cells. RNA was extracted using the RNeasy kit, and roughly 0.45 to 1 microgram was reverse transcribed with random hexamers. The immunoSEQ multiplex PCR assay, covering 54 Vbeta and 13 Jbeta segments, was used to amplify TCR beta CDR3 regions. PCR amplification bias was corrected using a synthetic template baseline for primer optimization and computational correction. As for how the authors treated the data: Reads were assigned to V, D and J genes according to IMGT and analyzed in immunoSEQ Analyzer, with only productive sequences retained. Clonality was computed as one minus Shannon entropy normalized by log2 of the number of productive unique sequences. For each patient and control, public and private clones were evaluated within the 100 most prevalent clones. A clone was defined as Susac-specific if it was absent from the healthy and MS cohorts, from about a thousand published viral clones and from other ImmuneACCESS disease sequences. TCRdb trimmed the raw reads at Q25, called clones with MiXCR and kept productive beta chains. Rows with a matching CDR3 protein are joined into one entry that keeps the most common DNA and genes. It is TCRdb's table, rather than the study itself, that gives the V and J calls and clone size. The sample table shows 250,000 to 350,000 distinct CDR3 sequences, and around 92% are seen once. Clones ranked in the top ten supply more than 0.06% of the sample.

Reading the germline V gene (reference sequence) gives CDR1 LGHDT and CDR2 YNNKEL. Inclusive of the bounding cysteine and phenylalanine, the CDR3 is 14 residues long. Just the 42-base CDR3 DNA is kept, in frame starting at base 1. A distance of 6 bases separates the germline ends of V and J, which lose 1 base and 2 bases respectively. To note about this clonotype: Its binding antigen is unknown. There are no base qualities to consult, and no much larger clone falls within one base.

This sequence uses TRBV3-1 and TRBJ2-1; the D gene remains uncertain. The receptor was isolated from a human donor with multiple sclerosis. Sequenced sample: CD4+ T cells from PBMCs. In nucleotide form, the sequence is TGTGCCAGCAGCCAAGGTCTAGCCTACAATGAGCAGTTCTTC. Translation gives CASSQGLAYNEQFF.